This TCR beta chain was sequenced during a study of T cell responses to AZD1222 COVID-19 vaccine. As regards this clone: Its antigen is not identified.

Profiled with immunoSEQ multiplex PCR; TCRdb holds only in-frame clones, not every one. The sample lists about 120,000 clones, around 87% occurring once. The CDR3 spans 14 residues. The germline V and J ends were trimmed by 2 bases and 6 bases, with 11 bases remaining between them. Germline values: CDR1 KGHSH, CDR2 LQKENI. The study's findings and limits: Donors, mostly white British, included more females; clonal diversity was possibly underestimated. Spike-specific TCR breadth rose after two AZD1222 doses, and depth rose as well.

This chain links TRBV18 with TRBJ2-1; tentative D call: TRBD2 (7 bases). The sample here was peripheral blood, taken 28 days after the second AZD1222 dose. The clonotype originates from an adult who received the AZD1222 COVID-19 vaccine. DNA of the CDR3: TGTGCCAGCTCACCATATCGGGGGGCCAATGAGCAGTTCTTC. Residues: CASSPYRGANEQFF.